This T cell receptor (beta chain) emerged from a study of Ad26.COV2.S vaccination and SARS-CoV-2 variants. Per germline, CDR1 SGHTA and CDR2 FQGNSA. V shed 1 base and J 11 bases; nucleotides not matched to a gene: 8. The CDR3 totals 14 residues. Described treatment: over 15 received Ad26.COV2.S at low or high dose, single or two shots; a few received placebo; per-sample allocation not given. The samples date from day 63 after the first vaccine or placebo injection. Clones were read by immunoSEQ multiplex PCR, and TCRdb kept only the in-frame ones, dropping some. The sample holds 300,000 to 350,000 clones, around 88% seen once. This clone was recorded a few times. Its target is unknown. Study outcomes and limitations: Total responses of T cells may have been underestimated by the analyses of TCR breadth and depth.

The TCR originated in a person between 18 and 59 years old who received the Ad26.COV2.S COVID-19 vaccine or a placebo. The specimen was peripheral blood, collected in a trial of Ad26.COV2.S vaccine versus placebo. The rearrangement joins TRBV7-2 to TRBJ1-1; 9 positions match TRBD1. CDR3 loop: CASSLEGTGLGAFF. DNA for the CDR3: TGTGCCAGCAGCTTAGAAGGGACAGGGCTTGGGGCTTTCTTT.